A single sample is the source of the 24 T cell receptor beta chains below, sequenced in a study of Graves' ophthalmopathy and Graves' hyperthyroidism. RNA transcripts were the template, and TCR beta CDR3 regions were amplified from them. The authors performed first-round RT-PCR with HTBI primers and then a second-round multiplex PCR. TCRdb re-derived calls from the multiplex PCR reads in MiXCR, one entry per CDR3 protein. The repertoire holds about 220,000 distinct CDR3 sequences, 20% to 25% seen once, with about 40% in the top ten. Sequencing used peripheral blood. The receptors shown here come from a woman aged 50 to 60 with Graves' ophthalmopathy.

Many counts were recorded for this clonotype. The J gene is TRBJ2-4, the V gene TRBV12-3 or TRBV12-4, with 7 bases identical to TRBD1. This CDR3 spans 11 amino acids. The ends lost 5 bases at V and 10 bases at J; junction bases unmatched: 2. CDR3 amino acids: CASSRQGIQYF. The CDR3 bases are TGTGCCAGCAGTCGACAGGGAATTCAGTACTTC.

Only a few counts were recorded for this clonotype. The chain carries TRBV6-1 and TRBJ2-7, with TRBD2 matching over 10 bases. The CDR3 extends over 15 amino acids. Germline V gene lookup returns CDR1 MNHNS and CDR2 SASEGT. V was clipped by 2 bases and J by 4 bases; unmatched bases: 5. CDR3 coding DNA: TGTGCCAGCAGTGAATTTAGCGGGAGGTGGTACGAGCAGTACTTC. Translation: CASSEFSGRWYEQYF.

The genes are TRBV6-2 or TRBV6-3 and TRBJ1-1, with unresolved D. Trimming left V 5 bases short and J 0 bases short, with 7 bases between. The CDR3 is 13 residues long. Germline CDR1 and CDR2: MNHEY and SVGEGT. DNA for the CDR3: TGTGCCAGCAGTGCGCCGATGAACACTGAAGCTTTCTTT. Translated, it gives CASSAPMNTEAFF.

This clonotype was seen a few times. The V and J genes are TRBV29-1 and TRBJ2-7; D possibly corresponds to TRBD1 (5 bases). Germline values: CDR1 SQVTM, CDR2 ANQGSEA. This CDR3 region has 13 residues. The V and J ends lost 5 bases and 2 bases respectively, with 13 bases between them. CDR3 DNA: TGCAGCGTTAGGACACGACTGACCTACGAGCAGTACTTC. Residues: CSVRTRLTYEQYF.

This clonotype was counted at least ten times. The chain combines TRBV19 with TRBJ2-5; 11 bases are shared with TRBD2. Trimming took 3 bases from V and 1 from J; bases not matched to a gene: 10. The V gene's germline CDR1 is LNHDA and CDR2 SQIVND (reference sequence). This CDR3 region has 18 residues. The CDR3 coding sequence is TGTGCCAGTAGTATCGGGCGGACTAGCGGGCCTGCCCAAGAGACCCAGTACTTC. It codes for CASSIGRTSGPAQETQYF.

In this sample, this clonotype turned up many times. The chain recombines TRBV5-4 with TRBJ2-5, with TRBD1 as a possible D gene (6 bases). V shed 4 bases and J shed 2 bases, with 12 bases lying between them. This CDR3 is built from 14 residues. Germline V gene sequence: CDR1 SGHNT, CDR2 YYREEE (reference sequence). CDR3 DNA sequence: TGTGCCAGCAGCCCTCGGGACATGCAAGAGACCCAGTACTTC. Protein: CASSPRDMQETQYF.

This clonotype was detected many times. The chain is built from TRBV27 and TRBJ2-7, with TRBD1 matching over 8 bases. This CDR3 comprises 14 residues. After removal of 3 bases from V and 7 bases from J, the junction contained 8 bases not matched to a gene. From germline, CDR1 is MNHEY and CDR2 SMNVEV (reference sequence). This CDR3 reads CASSFTGGLEEQYF. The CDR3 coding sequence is TGTGCCAGCAGTTTTACAGGGGGTCTAGAGGAGCAGTACTTC.

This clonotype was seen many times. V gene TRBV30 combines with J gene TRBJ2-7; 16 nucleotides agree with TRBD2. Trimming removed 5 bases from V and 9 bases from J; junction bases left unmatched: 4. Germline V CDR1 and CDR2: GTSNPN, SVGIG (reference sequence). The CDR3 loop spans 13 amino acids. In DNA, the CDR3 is TGTGCCTGGGGGACTAGCGGGAGGGCCACGCAGTACTTC. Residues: CAWGTSGRATQYF.

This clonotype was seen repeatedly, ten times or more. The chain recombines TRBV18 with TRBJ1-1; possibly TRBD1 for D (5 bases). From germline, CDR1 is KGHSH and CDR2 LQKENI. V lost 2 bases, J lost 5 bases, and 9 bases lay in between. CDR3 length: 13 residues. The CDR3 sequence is CASSPRGETEAFF. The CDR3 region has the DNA TGTGCCAGCTCACCAAGAGGGGAGACTGAAGCTTTCTTT. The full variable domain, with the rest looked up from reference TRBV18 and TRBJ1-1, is NAGVMQNPRHLVRRRGQEARLRCSPMKGHSHVYWYRQLPEEGLKFMVYLQKENIIDESGMPKERFSAEFPKEGPSILRIQQVVRGDSAAYFCASSPRGETEAFFGQGTRLTVV.

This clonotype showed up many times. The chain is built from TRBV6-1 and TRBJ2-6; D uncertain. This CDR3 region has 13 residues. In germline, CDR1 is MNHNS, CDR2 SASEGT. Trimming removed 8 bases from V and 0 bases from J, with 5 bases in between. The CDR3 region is CASGTSGANVLTF. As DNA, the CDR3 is TGTGCCAGCGGAACCTCTGGGGCCAACGTCCTGACTTTC.

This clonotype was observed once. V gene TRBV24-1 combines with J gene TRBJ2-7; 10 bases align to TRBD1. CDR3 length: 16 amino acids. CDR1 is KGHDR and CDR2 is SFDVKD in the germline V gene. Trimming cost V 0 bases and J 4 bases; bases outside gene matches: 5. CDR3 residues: CATSDLWGTGAYEQYF. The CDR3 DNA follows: TGTGCCACCAGTGATTTGTGGGGGACAGGGGCGTACGAGCAGTACTTC.

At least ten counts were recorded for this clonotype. This chain's CDR3 is CASSYSTGTNVEGYTF. In nucleotides, the CDR3 is TGTGCCAGCAGTTACTCGACGGGGACAAACGTAGAAGGCTACACCTTC. The chain is built from TRBV6-5 and TRBJ1-2, with D perhaps TRBD1 (6 bases). CDR3 length: 16 residues. Between the trimmed V and J ends, which lost 0 bases and 8 bases, there was a span of 19 bases. Germline V lookup: CDR1 MNHEY, CDR2 SVGAGI.

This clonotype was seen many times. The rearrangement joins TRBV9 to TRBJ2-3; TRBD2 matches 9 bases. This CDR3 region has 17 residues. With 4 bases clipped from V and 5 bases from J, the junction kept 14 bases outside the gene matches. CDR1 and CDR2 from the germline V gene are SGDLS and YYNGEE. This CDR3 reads CASSYSLGGRGEDTQYF. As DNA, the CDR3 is TGTGCCAGCAGCTACTCCCTGGGCGGGAGGGGGGAAGATACGCAGTATTTT.

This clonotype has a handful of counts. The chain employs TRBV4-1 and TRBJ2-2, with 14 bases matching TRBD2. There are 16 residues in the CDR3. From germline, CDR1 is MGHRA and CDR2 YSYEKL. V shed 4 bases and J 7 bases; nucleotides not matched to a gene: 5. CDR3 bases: TGCGCCAGCAGCCTCGGGACTAGCGGGAGCGGCGGGGAGCTGTTTTTT. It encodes CASSLGTSGSGGELFF.

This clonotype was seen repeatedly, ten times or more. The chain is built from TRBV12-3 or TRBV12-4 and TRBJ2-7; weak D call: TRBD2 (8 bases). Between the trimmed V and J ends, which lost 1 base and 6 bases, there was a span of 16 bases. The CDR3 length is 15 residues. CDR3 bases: TGTGCCAGCAGTTTAGGAACAGGGGCGGGGGGCGAGCAGTACTTC. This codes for CASSLGTGAGGEQYF.

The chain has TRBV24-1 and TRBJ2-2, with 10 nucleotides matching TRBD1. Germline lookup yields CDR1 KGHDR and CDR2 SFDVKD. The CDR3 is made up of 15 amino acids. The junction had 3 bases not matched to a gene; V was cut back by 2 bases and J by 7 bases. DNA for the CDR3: TGTGCCACCAGTGATTGGACAGGGGGAGACGGGGAGCTGTTTTTT. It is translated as CATSDWTGGDGELFF.

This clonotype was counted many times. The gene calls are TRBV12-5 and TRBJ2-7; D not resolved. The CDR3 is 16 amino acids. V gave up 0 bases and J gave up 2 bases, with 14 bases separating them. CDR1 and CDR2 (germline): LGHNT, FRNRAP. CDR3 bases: TGTGCTAGTGGTTTGGTATTAGAAGCGCCGGCCTACGAGCAGTACTTC. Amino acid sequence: CASGLVLEAPAYEQYF. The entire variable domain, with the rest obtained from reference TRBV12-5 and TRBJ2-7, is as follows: DARVTQTPRHKVTEMGQEVTMRCQPILGHNTVFWYRQTMMQGLELLAYFRNRAPLDDSGMPKDRFSAEMPDATLATLKIQPSEPRDSAVYFCASGLVLEAPAYEQYFGPGTRLTVT.

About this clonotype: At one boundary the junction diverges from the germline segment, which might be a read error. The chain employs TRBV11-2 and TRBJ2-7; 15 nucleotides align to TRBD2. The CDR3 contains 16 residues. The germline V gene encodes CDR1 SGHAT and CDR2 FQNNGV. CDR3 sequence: CAISLGLAGGNYEQYF. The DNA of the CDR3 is TGTGCCATCAGCTTAGGACTAGCGGGAGGGAACTACGAGCAGTACTTC. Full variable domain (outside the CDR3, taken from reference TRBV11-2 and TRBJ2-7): EAGVAQSPRYKIIEKRQSVAFWCNPISGHATLYWYQQILGQGPKLLIQFQNNGVVDDSQLPKDRFSAERLKGVDSTLKIQPAKLEDSAVYLCAISLGLAGGNYEQYFGPGTRLTVT.

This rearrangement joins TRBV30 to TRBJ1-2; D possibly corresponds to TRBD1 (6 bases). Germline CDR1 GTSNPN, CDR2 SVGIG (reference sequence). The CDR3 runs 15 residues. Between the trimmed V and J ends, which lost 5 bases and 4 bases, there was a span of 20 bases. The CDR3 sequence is CAWERADSPFYGYTF. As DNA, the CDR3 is TGTGCCTGGGAAAGGGCGGACAGCCCGTTCTATGGCTACACCTTC.

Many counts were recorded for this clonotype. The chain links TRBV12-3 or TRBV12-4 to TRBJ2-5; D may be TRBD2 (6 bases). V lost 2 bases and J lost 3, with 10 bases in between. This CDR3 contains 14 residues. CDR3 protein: CASSLWAGKETQYF. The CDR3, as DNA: TGTGCCAGCAGTTTATGGGCGGGGAAAGAGACCCAGTACTTC.

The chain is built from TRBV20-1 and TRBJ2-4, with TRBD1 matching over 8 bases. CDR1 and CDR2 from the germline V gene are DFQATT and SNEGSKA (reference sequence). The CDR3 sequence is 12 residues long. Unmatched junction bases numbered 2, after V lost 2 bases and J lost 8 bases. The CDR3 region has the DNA TGCAGTGCTAGACAGGGGGCCGACATTCAGTACTTC. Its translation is CSARQGADIQYF.

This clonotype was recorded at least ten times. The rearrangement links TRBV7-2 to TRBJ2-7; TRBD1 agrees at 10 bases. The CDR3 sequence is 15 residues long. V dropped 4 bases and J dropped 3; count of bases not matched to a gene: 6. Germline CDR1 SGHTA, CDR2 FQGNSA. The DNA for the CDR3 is TGTGCCAGCAGCTACGCCGGGACAGGGGTCTACGAGCAGTACTTC. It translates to CASSYAGTGVYEQYF.

The CDR3 nucleotides read TGTGCCAGCTCACCATCCCTCCCGGGAGGGGACTATGGCTACACCTTC. Protein sequence: CASSPSLPGGDYGYTF. V gene TRBV18 combines with J gene TRBJ1-2; D is perhaps TRBD1 (5 bases). Looked up from germline, CDR1 is KGHSH and CDR2 is LQKENI. The CDR3 consists of 16 residues. V dropped 2 bases and J dropped 3 bases, with 16 bases sitting between them.

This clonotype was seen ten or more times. CDR3 loop: CASSLTAVNTGELFF. The CDR3 DNA follows: TGCGCCAGCAGCTTAACAGCAGTGAACACCGGGGAGCTGTTTTTT. The chain couples TRBV5-1 to TRBJ2-2, with D unresolved. V lost 2 bases to trimming and J lost 1 base, with 9 bases between them. The CDR3 runs to 15 residues. The germline CDR1 and CDR2 sequences are SGHRS and YFSETQ.